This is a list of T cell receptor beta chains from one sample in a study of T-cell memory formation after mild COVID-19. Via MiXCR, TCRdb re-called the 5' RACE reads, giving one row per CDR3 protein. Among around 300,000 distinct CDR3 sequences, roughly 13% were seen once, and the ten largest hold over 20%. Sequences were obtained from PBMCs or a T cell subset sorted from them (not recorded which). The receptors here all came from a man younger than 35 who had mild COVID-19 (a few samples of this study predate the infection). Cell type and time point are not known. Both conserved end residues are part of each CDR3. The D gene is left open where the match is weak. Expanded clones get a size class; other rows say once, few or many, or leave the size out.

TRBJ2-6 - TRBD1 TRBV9 CASRGTGGAGANVLTF TGTGCCAGCAGAGGAACAGGGGGCGCTGGGGCCAACGTCCTGACTTTC
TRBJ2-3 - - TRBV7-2 CASSSYPQGKPGPDTQYF TGTGCCAGCAGCTCCTACCCTCAGGGGAAACCGGGCCCAGATACGCAGTATTTT
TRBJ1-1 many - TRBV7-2 CASRPGTEVYTTFMNTEAFF TGTGCCAGCAGGCCCGGGACGGAGGTATACACGACCTTCATGAACACTGAAGCTTTCTTT
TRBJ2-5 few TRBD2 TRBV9 CASSVGGLAAQETQYF TGTGCCAGCAGCGTAGGGGGACTAGCAGCTCAAGAGACCCAGTACTTC
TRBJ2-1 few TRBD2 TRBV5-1 CASSHSGGAIYEQFF TGCGCCAGCAGCCACAGCGGGGGGGCGATCTATGAGCAGTTCTTC
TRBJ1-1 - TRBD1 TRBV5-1 CAISFGQGLEAFF TGCGCCATCAGCTTCGGACAGGGTCTAGAAGCTTTCTTT
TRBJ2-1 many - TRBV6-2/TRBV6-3 CASSYLEQNEQFF TGTGCCAGCAGTTACTTGGAACAGAATGAGCAGTTCTTC
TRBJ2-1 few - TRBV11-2 CASSLGRRGGASYNEQFF TGTGCCAGCAGCTTAGGGAGACGGGGCGGGGCGTCCTACAATGAGCAGTTCTTC
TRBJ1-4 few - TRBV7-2 CASSQGFREKLFF TGTGCCAGCAGCCAAGGGTTTCGTGAAAAACTGTTTTTT
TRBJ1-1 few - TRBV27 CASSLGGRAFF TGTGCCAGCAGTCTAGGGGGGAGGGCTTTCTTT
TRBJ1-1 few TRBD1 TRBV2 CASRYREGTGKAFF TGTGCCAGCAGGTACAGGGAGGGGACAGGTAAAGCTTTCTTT
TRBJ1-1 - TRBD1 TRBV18 CASSPEGQAEAFF TGTGCCAGCTCACCGGAGGGACAGGCTGAAGCTTTCTTT
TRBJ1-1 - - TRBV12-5 CASGRPGEAFF TGTGCTAGTGGACGCCCGGGGGAAGCTTTCTTT
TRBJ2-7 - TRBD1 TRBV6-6 CASRQQGASVYEQYF TGTGCCAGCAGGCAACAGGGGGCATCCGTCTACGAGCAGTACTTC
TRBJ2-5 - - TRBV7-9 CASSPTGYVTQYF TGTGCCAGCAGCCCCACCGGATATGTGACCCAGTACTTC
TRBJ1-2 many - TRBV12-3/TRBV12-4 CASSPGDYGYTF TGTGCCAGCAGCCCAGGGGACTATGGCTACACCTTC
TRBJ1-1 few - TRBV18 CASSWMGTEAFF TGTGCCAGCTCGTGGATGGGCACTGAAGCTTTCTTT
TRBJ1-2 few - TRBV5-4 CASNPPGPLGGYTF TGTGCCAGCAACCCACCAGGGCCCCTCGGGGGCTACACCTTC
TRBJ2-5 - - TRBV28 CASSLFGSNHQETQYF TGTGCCAGCAGTTTGTTCGGGAGCAATCACCAAGAGACCCAGTACTTC
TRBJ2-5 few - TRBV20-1 CSAGPSGPWETQYF TGCAGTGCGGGCCCGTCGGGGCCTTGGGAGACCCAGTACTTC
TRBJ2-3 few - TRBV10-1 CASSGRGPDTQYF TGCGCCAGCAGTGGTAGGGGTCCAGATACGCAGTATTTT
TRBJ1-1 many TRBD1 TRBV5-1 CASSLGTGWNTEAFF TGCGCCAGCAGCTTGGGGACAGGATGGAACACTGAAGCTTTCTTT
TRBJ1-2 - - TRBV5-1 CASSFDIDSGGYTF TGCGCCAGCAGCTTTGATATTGACTCCGGTGGCTACACCTTC
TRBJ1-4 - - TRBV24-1 CATSDPADGDLREKLFF TGTGCCACCAGTGATCCCGCTGACGGAGACCTTCGAGAAAAACTGTTTTTT
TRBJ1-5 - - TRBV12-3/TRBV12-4 CASSYVGVGDQPQHF TGTGCCAGCAGTTACGTGGGGGTTGGTGATCAGCCCCAGCATTTT
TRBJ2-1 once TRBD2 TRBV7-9 CAEAGGYNEQFF TGTGCCGAGGCGGGGGGTTACAATGAGCAGTTCTTC
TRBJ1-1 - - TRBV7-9 CASILLGNTEAFF TGTGCCAGCATATTACTCGGCAACACTGAAGCTTTCTTT
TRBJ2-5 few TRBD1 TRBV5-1 CASSIDRGGETQYF TGCGCCAGCAGCATCGACAGGGGTGGGGAGACCCAGTACTTC
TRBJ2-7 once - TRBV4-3 CASSQDRVGYEQYF TGCGCCAGCAGCCAAGACAGGGTTGGGTACGAGCAGTACTTC
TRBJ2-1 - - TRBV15 CATSVRQNNEGQFF TGTGCCACGTCCGTCAGACAGAACAATGAGGGTCAGTTCTTC
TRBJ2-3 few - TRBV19 CASRDYGADTQYF TGTGCCAGTAGGGACTATGGCGCAGATACGCAGTATTTT
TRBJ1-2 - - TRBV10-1 CASKPPRRLRGYTF TGCGCCAGCAAGCCCCCGAGACGCCTCCGTGGCTACACCTTC
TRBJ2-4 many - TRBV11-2 CASSLGTPRGNIQYF TGTGCCAGCAGCTTAGGGACACCACGGGGAAACATTCAGTACTTC
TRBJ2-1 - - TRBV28 CASSLGRMGFF TGTGCCAGCAGTTTAGGGCGGATGGGGTTCTTC
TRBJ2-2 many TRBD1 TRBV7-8 CASSLVGGYTGELFF TGTGCCAGCAGCTTAGTAGGGGGCTATACCGGGGAGCTGTTTTTT
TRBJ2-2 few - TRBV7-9 CASSLGAPAGELFF TGTGCCAGCAGCTTAGGGGCCCCGGCCGGGGAGCTGTTTTTT
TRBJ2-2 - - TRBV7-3 CASSPRGTPNTGELFF TGTGCCAGCAGCCCCAGAGGGACTCCGAACACCGGGGAGCTGTTTTTT